The subject of this entry is one T cell receptor (beta chain). Its target is not known. Here immunoSEQ multiplex PCR was the method, and the copy in TCRdb shows in-frame clones only, minus some. The sample lists about 85,000 clones; about nine tenths were seen once. This sample is drawn from a study of T cell responses to AZD1222 COVID-19 vaccine. Study-level results: At baseline, just a handful of AZD1222 recipients tested seropositive. The sample set comprised mostly white British donors with more females, and clonal diversity was possibly underestimated. Spike was spanned by vaccine-associated CD4 TCRs, with dominance at 160-218 and 743-854.

V trimming: 4 bases; J trimming: 0 bases; junction bases outside the gene matches: 6. Germline V gene sequence: CDR1 SGHRS, CDR2 YFSETQ. The CDR3 loop spans 16 amino acids. The chain joins TRBV5-1 to TRBJ1-4; 7 bases match TRBD1. The source is an adult in good health. The starting material was peripheral blood, obtained on day 0 of AZD1222 vaccination. CDR3 residues: CASSRTGFSTNEKLFF. CDR3 in DNA: TGCGCCAGCAGCAGGACAGGTTTTTCAACTAATGAAAAACTGTTTTTT.